These 27 T cell receptor beta chains were sequenced from one sample in a study of blood T cell repertoires in COVID-19. TCRdb keeps only in-frame clones here, not all; method: immunoSEQ multiplex PCR. In the table there are some 220,000 clones, 83% of which are singletons. The sequenced material came from peripheral blood. The receptor source for this set is a woman aged 25 to 39 with COVID-19, enrolled during active disease.

This chain connects TRBV27 to TRBJ2-2, with D hard to call. The V gene lost 6 bases and the J gene lost 4 bases, with 15 bases spanning the gap. The CDR3 spans 15 residues. CDR1 MNHEY and CDR2 SMNVEV come from the germline V gene (reference sequence). This CDR3 reads CASSPDPYPTGELFF. CDR3 sequence (DNA): TGTGCCAGCAGCCCAGATCCATACCCCACCGGGGAGCTGTTTTTT.

The chain links TRBV5-1 to TRBJ1-6; D is perhaps TRBD1 (5 bases). This CDR3 has 15 residues. V lost 0 bases and J 7 bases, leaving 11 bases between the germline ends. Germline assignment: CDR1 SGHRS and CDR2 YFSETQ. CDR3 coding DNA: TGCGCCAGCAGCTTGGAATCAGGGTACAATTCACCCCTCCACTTT. Translated, it gives CASSLESGYNSPLHF.

This clone has only one observation. V gene TRBV24-1 combines with J gene TRBJ2-1, with a weak D call TRBD1 (6 bases). The CDR3 has 14 residues. Trimming removed 4 bases at V and 4 bases at J, with 10 bases between. CDR1 is KGHDR, CDR2 SFDVKD, per germline. CDR3 region: CATSDQDSYNEQFF. In nucleotides, the CDR3 is TGTGCCACCAGTGACCAGGACAGTTACAATGAGCAGTTCTTC.

A few counts support this clone. The V and J genes are TRBV19 and TRBJ1-4; TRBD1 matches 9 bases. Germline-derived CDR1 and CDR2 are LNHDA and SQIVND (reference sequence). The CDR3 spans 15 residues. J was trimmed by 5 bases and V by 3 bases; bases with no gene match: 4. The CDR3 DNA reads TGTGCCAGTAGTATCCGACAGGGGGGAAATGAAAAACTGTTTTTT. The encoded protein is CASSIRQGGNEKLFF.

V usage is TRBV2 and J usage is TRBJ1-6; D may be TRBD1 (6 bases). CDR3 length equals 16 residues. Germline CDR1 is SNHLY and CDR2 is FYNNEI. The germline V and J ends were trimmed by 2 bases and 5 bases, with 13 bases remaining between them. CDR3 bases: TGTGCCAGCAGTGAACAGGGGCCCCTCAATAATTCACCCCTCCACTTT. Translating gives CASSEQGPLNNSPLHF.

The CDR3 reads CAISGGRAGANVLTF. For the CDR3, the DNA is TGTGCCATCAGTGGAGGCAGGGCCGGGGCCAACGTCCTGACTTTC. This chain connects TRBV10-3 to TRBJ2-6, with D possibly TRBD1 on 5 matching bases. V was pared by 4 bases and J by 4 bases, with 11 bases between. Germline V gene sequence: CDR1 ENHRY, CDR2 SYGVKD. CDR3 length equals 15 residues.

The chain uses TRBV5-5 and TRBJ1-2; perhaps TRBD1 as D (6 bases). This CDR3 is 15 amino acids long. Germline-derived CDR1 and CDR2 are SGHKS and YYEKEE (reference sequence). V was cut by 0 bases and J by 2 bases, with 11 bases left in between. CDR3 in amino acids: CASSLEGGGNYGYTF. The CDR3 DNA sequence: TGTGCCAGCAGCTTGGAGGGTGGGGGCAACTATGGCTACACCTTC.

CDR3 in amino acids: CASSPGGDRNTEAFF. Here the CDR3 DNA reads TGTGCCAGCTCACCGGGGGGGGATAGAAACACTGAAGCTTTCTTT. The V and J genes are TRBV18 and TRBJ1-1; D is perhaps TRBD1 (5 bases). Germline CDR1 is KGHSH and CDR2 is LQKENI. This CDR3 comprises 15 residues. V was cut by 3 bases and J by 2 bases, with 13 bases left in between.

V is TRBV18 and J is TRBJ2-7, with 9 bases lining up with TRBD1. The CDR3 has 15 amino acids. Germline V gene data show CDR1 as KGHSH and CDR2 as LQKENI. Trimming cost V 3 bases and J 6 bases; bases outside gene matches: 9. CDR3 sequence: CASSPVDRGLGEQYF. The CDR3 DNA is TGTGCCAGCTCACCCGTGGACAGGGGCTTGGGCGAGCAGTACTTC.

The V and J genes are TRBV30 and TRBJ1-3; 7 bases align to TRBD1. V gave up 4 bases and J gave up 2 bases; unmatched junction bases: 8. This CDR3 has 15 residues. Germline CDR1 and CDR2: GTSNPN and SVGIG (reference sequence). CDR3 sequence (DNA): TGTGCCTGGAATCGACAGGGTAGTACTGGAAACACCATATATTTT. Its translation is CAWNRQGSTGNTIYF.

The gene calls are TRBV5-5 and TRBJ1-5; 7 bases align to TRBD1. The germline V gene encodes CDR1 SGHKS and CDR2 YYEKEE (reference sequence). The CDR3 length is 17 residues. The V and J ends lost 0 bases and 4 bases, in that order; junction bases with no gene match: 10. CDR3 nucleotides: TGTGCCAGCAGCTTGGTGCAGGGGGATAGGGATAATCAGCCCCAGCATTTT. Encoded protein: CASSLVQGDRDNQPQHF.

This clone occurred a few times. The chain uses TRBV6-5 and TRBJ2-7, with 7 positions matching TRBD2. With V trimmed by 5 bases and J by 7 bases, 2 bases remained unmatched. Looked up from germline, CDR1 is MNHEY and CDR2 is SVGAGI. The CDR3 is 11 amino acids. The CDR3 spells CASSPGGEQYF. The CDR3 bases are TGTGCCAGCAGTCCGGGGGGAGAGCAGTACTTC.

V usage is TRBV30 and J usage is TRBJ2-6; D is unclear. Per germline, CDR1 GTSNPN and CDR2 SVGIG (reference sequence). V lost 5 bases and J 1 base, leaving 6 bases between the germline ends. The CDR3 runs 13 residues. CDR3 region: CAWAESGANVLTF. In DNA form, the CDR3 reads TGTGCCTGGGCAGAATCTGGGGCCAACGTCCTGACTTTC.

V gene TRBV27 combines with J gene TRBJ1-1; no firm D call. Trimming left V 5 bases short and J 1 base short, with 8 bases between. This CDR3 region has 13 residues. The germline gives CDR1 MNHEY, CDR2 SMNVEV (reference sequence). The CDR3: CASSVRQNTEAFF. CDR3 coding DNA: TGTGCCAGCAGTGTTAGACAGAACACTGAAGCTTTCTTT.

About this clone itself: At one of its ends the junction is not consistent with the germline gene, which may arise from a read error. The chain combines TRBV5-4 with TRBJ2-3; the D gene is possibly TRBD2 (7 bases). The germline CDR1 and CDR2 sequences are SGHNT and YYREEE (reference sequence). This CDR3 has 17 residues. CDR3 sequence reads: CACRGGAARYSTDTQYF. The CDR3 DNA follows: TGTGCCTGCAGGGGAGGGGCAGCCCGATACAGCACAGATACGCAGTATTTT.

The CDR3 is CASSLNSMNTEAFF. The CDR3 DNA sequence: TGTGCCAGCAGCTTGAACAGTATGAACACTGAAGCTTTCTTT. The V and J genes are TRBV5-4 and TRBJ1-1; D gene ambiguous. There are 14 residues in the CDR3. CDR1 and CDR2 (germline): SGHNT, YYREEE (reference sequence). The V and J ends lost 1 base and 0 bases respectively, with 7 bases between them. Full variable domain (remainder filled in from reference TRBV5-4 and TRBJ1-1): ETGVTQSPTHLIKTRGQQVTLRCSSQSGHNTVSWYQQALGQGPQFIFQYYREEENGRGNFPPRFSGLQFPNYSSELNVNALELDDSALYLCASSLNSMNTEAFFGQGTRLTVV.

V and J are TRBV11-3 and TRBJ2-3; possible D gene TRBD2, 5 bases. Germline lookup yields CDR1 SGHNT and CDR2 YENEEA. Between the trimmed V and J ends, which lost 1 base and 4 bases, there was a span of 15 bases. This CDR3 has 16 residues. The CDR3 here is CASSLGGASSPDTQYF. The CDR3 DNA reads TGTGCCAGCAGCTTAGGGGGAGCCTCCAGCCCAGATACGCAGTATTTT.

The chain links TRBV6-5 to TRBJ1-6; D is perhaps TRBD1 (6 bases). Between the trimmed V and J ends, which lost 6 bases and 6 bases, there was a span of 15 bases. There are 15 residues in the CDR3. CDR1 and CDR2 from the germline V gene are MNHEY and SVGAGI. In nucleotides, the CDR3 is TGTGCCAGCAGACCAGACAGGTTCCCTAATTCACCCCTCCACTTT. Translated: CASRPDRFPNSPLHF.

The V call is TRBV7-2, the J call TRBJ1-6; TRBD1 matches at 8 bases. J gave up 8 bases and V 1 base, and 4 bases lay outside the gene matches. The CDR3 spans 15 residues. Germline lookup yields CDR1 SGHTA and CDR2 FQGNSA. The CDR3 nucleotides are TGTGCCAGCAGCTTAGAGCAGGGGGCCTATTCACCCCTCCACTTT. Amino acids: CASSLEQGAYSPLHF.

V is TRBV19 and J is TRBJ2-7; TRBD1 matches 8 bases. CDR1 LNHDA and CDR2 SQIVND come from the germline V gene (reference sequence). This CDR3 has 15 amino acids. V was clipped by 5 bases and J by 2 bases; unmatched bases: 8. The CDR3 coding sequence is TGTGCCAGTAGTTTAGGGACAGGATTTCCCTACGAGCAGTACTTC. As protein: CASSLGTGFPYEQYF. The whole variable domain, remainder taken from reference TRBV19 and TRBJ2-7, is DGGITQSPKYLFRKEGQNVTLSCEQNLNHDAMYWYRQDPGQGLRLIYYSQIVNDFQKGDIAEGYSVSREKKESFPLTVTSAQKNPTAFYLCASSLGTGFPYEQYFGPGTRLTVT.

This clone showed up just a few times. This chain links TRBV19 with TRBJ1-3; the D is unclear. The CDR3 runs 15 residues. Germline-derived CDR1 and CDR2 are LNHDA and SQIVND (reference sequence). Deletions cut 4 bases from V and 2 bases from J, with 12 bases between. CDR3 DNA: TGTGCCAGTAGTACCAGTTTGGGAGCTGGAAACACCATATATTTT. Translating it yields CASSTSLGAGNTIYF. The whole variable domain, remainder taken from reference TRBV19 and TRBJ1-3, is DGGITQSPKYLFRKEGQNVTLSCEQNLNHDAMYWYRQDPGQGLRLIYYSQIVNDFQKGDIAEGYSVSREKKESFPLTVTSAQKNPTAFYLCASSTSLGAGNTIYFGEGSWLTVV.

This clone was seen a few times. This chain connects TRBV28 to TRBJ1-4, with 7 bases aligning to TRBD1. This CDR3 is 13 amino acids long. Trimming removed 6 bases from V and 8 bases from J; junction bases left unmatched: 6. Germline V gene sequence: CDR1 MDHEN, CDR2 SYDVKM. CDR3 bases: TGTGCCAGCAGCACAGGACAGGTGGAAAAACTGTTTTTT. As protein: CASSTGQVEKLFF.

This chain connects TRBV27 to TRBJ2-5; D may be TRBD2 (5 bases). The CDR3 runs to 13 residues. V was shortened by 8 bases and J by 4 bases, with 14 bases between the two germline ends. From germline, CDR1 is MNHEY and CDR2 SMNVEV (reference sequence). The CDR3 loop is CASRRVGIETQYF. The DNA of the CDR3 is TGTGCCAGCCGGCGGGTAGGGATAGAGACCCAGTACTTC.

V and J are TRBV3-1 (or the pseudogene TRBV3-2) and TRBJ2-7; 12 bases agree with TRBD2. The CDR3 is 17 residues long. V was pared by 2 bases and J by 4 bases, with 9 bases of the junction left unmatched. Germline loops: CDR1 LGHDT, CDR2 YNNKEL (reference sequence). CDR3: CASSQSTLAGGPYEQYF. CDR3 DNA sequence: TGTGCCAGCAGCCAATCAACCCTAGCGGGAGGGCCGTACGAGCAGTACTTC.

The chain links TRBV14 to TRBJ1-6, with D maybe TRBD1 (6 bases). V was pared by 5 bases and J by 6 bases, with 29 bases between. The CDR3 runs 20 residues. The germline CDR1 and CDR2 sequences are SGHDN and FVKESK. CDR3: CASSTRTGLALGLGNSPLHF. CDR3 sequence (DNA): TGTGCCAGCAGCACTCGAACAGGGCTGGCCCTTGGATTGGGTAATTCACCCCTCCACTTT.

This rearrangement joins TRBV15 to TRBJ2-1; TRBD2 matches 10 bases. Germline CDR1 LNHNV, CDR2 YYDKDF (reference sequence). J gave up 9 bases and V 0 bases, and 14 bases lay outside the gene matches. The CDR3 sequence is 18 residues long. This CDR3 reads CATSRERGRAGGPGEQFF. CDR3 nucleotide sequence: TGTGCCACCAGCAGAGAGAGAGGGAGAGCGGGAGGGCCGGGTGAGCAGTTCTTC.

This sequence joins TRBV6-4 and TRBJ2-1; D may be TRBD2 (5 bases). In germline, CDR1 is MRHNA, CDR2 SNTAGT. Trimming stripped 0 bases from V and 4 bases from J, with 7 bases between. The CDR3 loop spans 14 amino acids. CDR3 residues: CASSDSSEYNEQFF. The CDR3, as DNA: TGTGCCAGCAGTGACTCTAGCGAATACAATGAGCAGTTCTTC.